These 16 T cell receptor beta chains were all obtained from the same sample, sequenced in a study of cytomegalovirus exposure and HLA in healthy donors. The study ran its PCR with 60 Vbeta and 13 Jbeta primers. Data came from immunoSEQ multiplex PCR; TCRdb stores just in-frame clones and leaves some out. The repertoire holds around 100,000 clones, with 79% as singletons. Sequencing was carried out using PBMCs. All receptors derive from a woman under 30 in good health and CMV-seropositive.

The chain recombines TRBV6-5 with TRBJ2-7; perhaps TRBD2 as D (5 bases). The germline CDR1 and CDR2 sequences are MNHEY and SVGAGI. The V gene lost 5 bases and the J gene lost 0 bases, with 14 bases spanning the gap. This CDR3 is built from 15 residues. This CDR3 reads CASSRGGRSSYEQYF. CDR3 DNA sequence: TGTGCCAGCAGTAGAGGAGGACGGAGCTCCTACGAGCAGTACTTC.

This rearrangement joins TRBV30 to TRBJ1-2; 7 bases line up with TRBD1. CDR1 and CDR2 (germline): GTSNPN, SVGIG (reference sequence). The CDR3 is made up of 13 amino acids. V shed 4 bases, J shed 4 bases, and the junction held 6 bases outside the gene matches. CDR3 in amino acids: CAWKGGGGYGYTF. The CDR3 DNA follows: TGTGCCTGGAAAGGAGGGGGCGGCTATGGCTACACCTTC.

The chain has TRBV6-1 and TRBJ1-1; D might be TRBD1 (5 bases). The CDR3 is 12 residues long. The V gene lost 6 bases and the J gene lost 4 bases, with 9 bases spanning the gap. Germline CDR1 MNHNS, CDR2 SASEGT. CDR3 sequence reads: CASRAQGTEAFF. The CDR3 nucleotides are TGTGCCAGCAGGGCGCAGGGCACTGAAGCTTTCTTT.

The V and J genes are TRBV5-8 and TRBJ1-2; no firm D call. V lost 0 bases, J lost 5 bases, and 11 bases lay in between. CDR1 and CDR2 from the germline V gene are SGHTS and YDEGEE. The CDR3 has 14 amino acids. The CDR3 is CASSLGRVGYGYTF. The CDR3 nucleotides are TGTGCCAGCAGCTTGGGTCGGGTCGGGTATGGCTACACCTTC.

The V and J genes are TRBV5-8 and TRBJ1-2; 7 bases map to TRBD1. The V gene end was trimmed by 4 bases and the J gene end by 4 bases; junction bases not matched to a gene: 10. The CDR3 runs 15 residues. The germline CDR1 and CDR2 sequences are SGHTS and YDEGEE. The CDR3 DNA reads TGTGCCAGCAGCGAAGACAGGGCCCTAGGCTATGGCTACACCTTC. Encoded protein: CASSEDRALGYGYTF.

The rearrangement uses TRBV5-6 and TRBJ1-5; D perhaps matches TRBD1 (6 bases). Deletions cut 2 bases from V and 0 bases from J, with 6 bases between. Germline V gene sequence: CDR1 SGHDT, CDR2 YYEEEE. This CDR3 spans 14 amino acids. This chain's CDR3 is CASSFRGSNQPQHF. The CDR3 DNA is TGTGCCAGCAGCTTCAGGGGTAGCAATCAGCCCCAGCATTTT.

This clone has only one observation. This chain connects TRBV2 to TRBJ2-3; 7 bases are a match to TRBD2. The ends lost 8 bases at V and 0 bases at J; junction bases unmatched: 5. The CDR3 consists of 14 residues. Germline loops: CDR1 SNHLY, CDR2 FYNNEI. CDR3: CASRPAGSTDTQYF. In DNA, the CDR3 is TGTGCCAGCCGACCAGCGGGGAGCACAGATACGCAGTATTTT.

This chain joins TRBV6-6 and TRBJ2-3, with TRBD2 matching over 7 bases. The CDR3 runs 14 residues. Trimming took 2 bases from V and 1 from J; bases not matched to a gene: 0. The germline V gene has CDR1 MNHNY and CDR2 SVGAGI (reference sequence). The CDR3 loop is CASSYAGGTDTQYF. DNA of the CDR3: TGTGCCAGCAGTTACGCGGGGGGCACAGATACGCAGTATTTT.

This chain joins TRBV5-1 and TRBJ1-2; 9 positions agree with TRBD1. V lost 2 bases and J lost 3; bases outside the gene matches: 2. CDR3 size: 14 residues. CDR1 is SGHRS and CDR2 is YFSETQ in the germline V gene. The DNA of the CDR3 is TGCGCCAGCAGCTTTACAGGGGGCGACTATGGCTACACCTTC. Its translation: CASSFTGGDYGYTF.

V and J are TRBV5-1 and TRBJ2-7; TRBD2 agrees at 10 bases. V lost 0 bases, J lost 0 bases, and 6 bases stayed unmatched. Germline CDR1 reads SGHRS; CDR2 reads YFSETQ. The CDR3 sequence is 17 residues long. In nucleotides, the CDR3 is TGCGCCAGCAGCTTGGTGTCTAGCGGGAGACCCTCCTACGAGCAGTACTTC. It specifies CASSLVSSGRPSYEQYF.

This chain joins TRBV11-2 and TRBJ2-7; D is unresolved. The CDR3 covers 15 residues. Trimming took off 2 bases at V and 3 bases at J, with 14 bases between the two ends. The V gene's germline CDR1 is SGHAT and CDR2 FQNNGV. CDR3: CASSLSGKAYYEQYF. Written as DNA, the CDR3 is TGTGCCAGCAGCTTATCGGGTAAAGCCTACTACGAGCAGTACTTC.

V and J are TRBV7-9 and TRBJ2-5; the match to TRBD2 covers 11 bases. The J call may be mistaken, given a closer DNA end match to TRBJ2-7. Germline V gene sequence: CDR1 SEHNR, CDR2 FQNEAQ (reference sequence). CDR3 length: 14 residues. This chain's CDR3 is CASSLSGRGYEQYF. CDR3 coding DNA: TGTGCCAGCAGCCTTAGCGGGAGGGGGTACGAGCAGTACTTC.

The chain joins TRBV5-1 to TRBJ2-1; 15 bases match TRBD2. The germline V gene has CDR1 SGHRS and CDR2 YFSETQ. The ends lost 4 bases at V and 2 bases at J; junction bases unmatched: 10. The CDR3 length is 19 residues. CDR3 coding DNA: TGCGCCAGCAGCCCTTCGGGACTAGCGGGGGGTAACGCCTACAATGAGCAGTTCTTC. Its translation is CASSPSGLAGGNAYNEQFF.

This clone was detected a few times. The rearrangement joins TRBV12-2 to TRBJ1-1; the table's D call of TRBD1 was not tested on the DNA. TRBV12-2 is noted as a pseudogene. CDR3 length equals 19 residues. The CDR3 spells CASRLGLRVTHSMNTEAFF. For the CDR3, the DNA is TGTGCAAGTCGCCTAGGCCTCAGAGTGACACACAGCATGAACACTGAAGCTTTCTTT.

The chain joins TRBV7-9 to TRBJ2-7; D possibly corresponds to TRBD1 (5 bases). This CDR3 region has 16 residues. V lost 0 bases to trimming and J lost 5 bases, with 17 bases between them. Per germline, CDR1 SEHNR and CDR2 FQNEAQ (reference sequence). CDR3 amino acids: CASSLAGHGAKDEQYF. The DNA for the CDR3 is TGTGCCAGCAGCTTAGCGGGTCATGGGGCTAAGGACGAGCAGTACTTC.

V usage is TRBV9 and J usage is TRBJ1-1; no firm D call. V was pared by 0 bases and J by 5 bases, with 14 bases between. The CDR3 contains 15 residues. In germline, CDR1 is SGDLS, CDR2 YYNGEE. The CDR3 region is CASSVERGRGTEAFF. The CDR3 DNA reads TGTGCCAGCAGCGTAGAAAGAGGGCGAGGGACTGAAGCTTTCTTT.